The present T cell receptor (beta chain) was sequenced within a study of CD8 T cells in ankylosing spondylitis. Whole-study results and caveats: With a CD8+ phenotype, disease-linked clones were relatively rare in peripheral blood. A number of the motif variants had already been described in reactive arthritis synovial fluid and blood.

Trimming removed 5 bases at V and 4 bases at J, with 17 bases between. CDR1 and CDR2 from the germline V gene are DFQATT and SNEGSKA (reference sequence). The CDR3 covers 15 residues. Each CDR3 protein is one row after TCRdb ran MiXCR on the 5' RACE reads. This table holds a few hundred thousand distinct CDR3 sequences, more than 9% found once. On this clonotype itself: Its antigen is unknown.

This chain joins TRBV20-1 and TRBJ2-2; possibly TRBD1 for D (5 bases). The receptor comes from a male donor with ankylosing spondylitis or in good health (not recorded which). Input material: blood, either unsorted or a sorted T cell fraction (not recorded which). DNA of the CDR3: TGCAGTGCTCGACCGCCTGCAGGGTTCACCGGGGAGCTGTTTTTT. Its protein is CSARPPAGFTGELFF.